These T cell receptor beta chains were read from a single sample in a study of blood T cell repertoires in COVID-19. Measured with immunoSEQ multiplex PCR; TCRdb has only the in-frame clones, and not every one. The repertoire holds hundreds of thousands of clones, nearly 90% seen once, with around 1.7% in the top ten. Material: PBMCs or T cells enriched from blood (not recorded which). Receptor source: a woman aged 18-29 years with acute COVID-19. CDR3s include the opening cysteine and the closing phenylalanine or tryptophan. A D gene is named only where the DNA matches it firmly. A row's size may be missing; if present it is once, few, many or a size class.

d_gene: TRBD2
abundance: -
v_gene: TRBV6-6
j_gene: TRBJ2-5
CDR3aa: CASSYLGTSGQETQYF
CDR3nt: TGTGCCAGCAGTTACTTGGGTACTAGCGGCCAAGAGACCCAGTACTTC

d_gene: -
abundance: once
v_gene: TRBV6-5
j_gene: TRBJ1-1
CDR3aa: CASSYSTRQNTEAFF
CDR3nt: TGTGCCAGCAGTTACTCGACCCGACAGAACACTGAAGCTTTCTTT

d_gene: -
abundance: -
v_gene: TRBV5-4
j_gene: TRBJ1-1
CDR3aa: CASSRDLREITEAFF
CDR3nt: TGTGCCAGCAGCCGCGACCTACGGGAAATCACTGAAGCTTTCTTT

d_gene: TRBD1
abundance: -
v_gene: TRBV5-6
j_gene: TRBJ1-2
CDR3aa: CASSSDPTGGGDYGYTF
CDR3nt: TGTGCCAGCAGCTCCGACCCCACAGGGGGAGGGGACTATGGCTACACCTTC

d_gene: -
abundance: -
v_gene: TRBV7-9
j_gene: TRBJ2-4
CDR3aa: CASSLLLHTNIQYF
CDR3nt: TGTGCCAGCAGCTTATTATTACACACAAACATTCAGTACTTC

d_gene: -
abundance: -
v_gene: TRBV12-3/TRBV12-4
j_gene: TRBJ1-2
CDR3aa: CASTPGQPWGYTF
CDR3nt: TGTGCCAGCACGCCCGGACAGCCTTGGGGCTACACCTTC

d_gene: -
abundance: few
v_gene: TRBV10-1
j_gene: TRBJ1-1
CDR3aa: CASRLEINTEAFF
CDR3nt: TGCGCCAGCAGACTCGAAATTAACACTGAAGCTTTCTTT

d_gene: -
abundance: -
v_gene: TRBV19
j_gene: TRBJ2-7
CDR3aa: CASSMTPPYEQYF
CDR3nt: TGTGCCAGTAGTATGACACCTCCCTACGAGCAGTACTTC

d_gene: TRBD1
abundance: -
v_gene: TRBV5-4
j_gene: TRBJ1-2
CDR3aa: CASSLGQGTTNYGYTF
CDR3nt: TGTGCCAGCAGCTTGGGACAGGGTACAACTAACTATGGCTACACCTTC

d_gene: -
abundance: -
v_gene: TRBV12-3/TRBV12-4
j_gene: TRBJ2-5
CDR3aa: CATAVGGQTQYF
CDR3nt: TGTGCCACCGCGGTGGGGGGACAGACCCAGTACTTC

d_gene: -
abundance: -
v_gene: TRBV29-1
j_gene: TRBJ2-5
CDR3aa: CSVERTVQETQYF
CDR3nt: TGCAGCGTTGAACGGACAGTCCAAGAGACCCAGTACTTC

d_gene: TRBD1
abundance: -
v_gene: TRBV6-5
j_gene: TRBJ2-2
CDR3aa: CASRKRQGEGGELFF
CDR3nt: TGTGCCAGCAGGAAACGACAGGGTGAGGGCGGGGAGCTGTTTTTT

d_gene: -
abundance: -
v_gene: TRBV4-1
j_gene: TRBJ1-4
CDR3aa: CASSQVFSEKLFF
CDR3nt: TGCGCCAGCAGCCAAGTATTTAGTGAAAAACTGTTTTTT

d_gene: -
abundance: -
v_gene: TRBV28
j_gene: TRBJ1-5
CDR3aa: CASSRGILSNQPQHF
CDR3nt: TGTGCCAGCAGTAGGGGGATTCTAAGCAATCAGCCCCAGCATTTT

d_gene: TRBD1
abundance: -
v_gene: TRBV5-1
j_gene: TRBJ1-2
CDR3aa: CASSLQPGQNYGYTF
CDR3nt: TGCGCCAGCAGCTTACAACCGGGACAGAACTATGGCTACACCTTC

d_gene: TRBD2
abundance: once
v_gene: TRBV5-1
j_gene: TRBJ2-7
CDR3aa: CASSLFSGRKSYEQYF
CDR3nt: TGCGCCAGCAGCTTATTTTCCGGGAGGAAGTCCTACGAGCAGTACTTC

d_gene: TRBD2
abundance: -
v_gene: TRBV11-2
j_gene: TRBJ2-1
CDR3aa: CASRMGLAGVSEQFF
CDR3nt: TGTGCCAGCAGGATGGGACTAGCGGGAGTAAGTGAGCAGTTCTTC

d_gene: TRBD2
abundance: -
v_gene: TRBV19
j_gene: TRBJ2-7
CDR3aa: CASSIRGTSGSSSYEQYF
CDR3nt: TGTGCCAGTAGTATCAGAGGGACTAGCGGGTCCAGCTCCTACGAGCAGTACTTC

d_gene: TRBD1
abundance: once
v_gene: TRBV4-3
j_gene: TRBJ2-1
CDR3aa: CASSSGTGAYNEQFF
CDR3nt: TGCGCCAGCAGCTCCGGGACAGGGGCCTACAATGAGCAGTTCTTC

d_gene: -
abundance: -
v_gene: TRBV9
j_gene: TRBJ2-1
CDR3aa: CASSVTLASYNEQFF
CDR3nt: TGTGCCAGCAGCGTAACGCTAGCTTCCTACAATGAGCAGTTCTTC

d_gene: -
abundance: few
v_gene: TRBV6-1
j_gene: TRBJ1-3
CDR3aa: CASSELWARSGNTIYF
CDR3nt: TGTGCCAGCAGTGAATTATGGGCCCGCTCTGGAAACACCATATATTTT

d_gene: TRBD1
abundance: -
v_gene: TRBV30
j_gene: TRBJ1-5
CDR3aa: CAWSRDRAWDSNQPQHF
CDR3nt: TGTGCCTGGAGTAGGGACAGGGCGTGGGATAGCAATCAGCCCCAGCATTTT

d_gene: TRBD2
abundance: once
v_gene: TRBV27
j_gene: TRBJ2-2
CDR3aa: CASTLGLAGGEHRGAVF
CDR3nt: TGTGCCAGCACCCTGGGACTAGCGGGAGGGGAACACCGGGGAGCTGTTTTT

d_gene: -
abundance: once
v_gene: TRBV13
j_gene: TRBJ1-2
CDR3aa: CASSYRTVVYGYTF
CDR3nt: TGTGCCAGCAGCTACCGGACAGTCGTATATGGCTACACCTTC

d_gene: -
abundance: -
v_gene: TRBV13
j_gene: TRBJ2-2
CDR3aa: CASSLAPNSDTGELFF
CDR3nt: TGTGCCAGCAGCTTAGCCCCAAATAGCGATACCGGGGAGCTGTTTTTT